These 6 T cell receptor beta chains were all obtained from the same sample, sequenced in a study of blood T cells in healthy people across ages (dated by TCRdb to 2015 to 2017). The library was produced with 5' RACE. The sequencer listed for this sample is Illumina HiSeq 2500. A second PCR of roughly 6 to 11 cycles was run with a J-beta primer mix and a sample-barcoded 5' primer. TCRdb's own reprocessing of the public reads used fastp at Q25 and MiXCR and kept productive beta chains. Each CDR3 protein appears once, grouped with its most common genes and DNA. The sample data list 550,000 to 600,000 distinct CDR3 sequences, and around 48% of these were observed just once. About 22% of the sample comes from the top ten. The specimen sequenced was blood. These receptor sequences come from an elderly man in good health.

V and J are TRBV29-1 and TRBJ2-1, with a tentative D call TRBD2 (6 bases). Trimming removed 4 bases from V and 10 bases from J, with 20 bases in between. Germline values: CDR1 SQVTM, CDR2 ANQGSEA. The CDR3 length is 14 residues. CDR3 DNA sequence: TGCAGCGTTGTTTTGACGGCGGGACGGATAGAGCAGTTCTTC. Translation gives CSVVLTAGRIEQFF.

The rearrangement links TRBV7-2 to TRBJ1-5; a weak D match, TRBD1 (5 bases). Germline V gene lookup returns CDR1 SGHTA and CDR2 FQGNSA. V dropped 5 bases and J dropped 7 bases, with 15 bases sitting between them. The CDR3 has 14 residues. The CDR3 DNA is TGTGCCAGCAGCCCGGCACCTGGGGGGCAGCCCCAGCATTTT. It encodes CASSPAPGGQPQHF.

This clonotype was detected ten times or more. The chain employs TRBV7-9 and TRBJ2-1; TRBD2 matches 10 bases. This CDR3 contains 15 residues. Germline V gene lookup returns CDR1 SEHNR and CDR2 FQNEAQ (reference sequence). The V gene end was trimmed by 1 base and the J gene end by 8 bases; junction bases not matched to a gene: 5. CDR3 loop: CASSLVSSGRDEQFF. In DNA form, the CDR3 reads TGTGCCAGCAGCTTAGTCTCTAGCGGGAGAGATGAGCAGTTCTTC.

This chain joins TRBV6-5 and TRBJ2-7; no clear D gene. There are 11 residues in the CDR3. CDR1 and CDR2 (germline): MNHEY, SVGAGI. V lost 9 bases, J lost 2 bases, and 8 bases lay in between. CDR3 nucleotides: TGTGCCAGAGGAGTTGCCTACGAGCAGTACTTC. Translation gives CARGVAYEQYF.

This clonotype has only a few counts. The rearrangement links TRBV7-2 to TRBJ2-3, with a weak D call TRBD1 (5 bases). CDR1 and CDR2 (germline): SGHTA, FQGNSA. With 1 base removed from V and 2 bases from J, the gap between germline ends came to 13 bases. This CDR3 is built from 16 residues. Here the CDR3 DNA reads TGTGCCAGCAGCTTAGTCGGGCAGGGTTTCACAGATACGCAGTATTTT. Amino acid sequence: CASSLVGQGFTDTQYF.

The J gene is TRBJ2-7, the V gene TRBV5-1; 7 nucleotides match TRBD1. The V segment lost 6 bases and the J segment 7 bases; nucleotides outside the gene matches: 16. This CDR3 comprises 15 residues. CDR1 and CDR2 from the germline V gene are SGHRS and YFSETQ. The DNA for the CDR3 is TGCGCCAGCAAGACCCGGGACAGCCCCTACAATGAGCAGTACTTC. It specifies CASKTRDSPYNEQYF.